A selection of T cell receptor beta chains follows, all from one sample in a study of CD4 T cells in relation to SARS-CoV-2 and coronaviruses. Assay used: immunoSEQ multiplex PCR; TCRdb lists only in-frame clones, some missing. The repertoire holds approximately 64,000 clones, about 94% seen once, with approximately 0.15% in the top ten. Sequencing input: naive CD4+ T cells from PBMCs. Source of these receptors: a human donor in good health. The CDR3 runs from the conserved cysteine through the conserved F or W. D genes are given only for firm matches. Rows may omit the clone size; those that give it use once, few, many or a size class.

J gene,V gene,D gene,clone size,CDR3 DNA,CDR3 protein
TRBJ1-2,TRBV10-3,TRBD1,.,TGTGCCATCAGTGAGCGGGACAGCTTGCAGGGCTACACCTTC,CAISERDSLQGYTF
TRBJ2-7,TRBV6-2/TRBV6-3,.,.,TGTGCCAGCAGTTACTCAAGGCAGGGAAAGACCTACGAGCAGTACTTC,CASSYSRQGKTYEQYF
TRBJ1-3,TRBV5-1,.,.,TGCGCCAGCAGCTTGGCCGCTGGGTCTAGTGGAAACACCATATATTTT,CASSLAAGSSGNTIYF
TRBJ1-5,TRBV4-1,.,.,TGCGCCAGCAGCCAAGTGGAGATTGGCAATCAGCCCCAGCATTTT,CASSQVEIGNQPQHF
TRBJ2-2,TRBV6-5,TRBD2,.,TGTGCCAGCAGGCGGACTAGCAACACCGGGGAGCTGTTTTTT,CASRRTSNTGELFF
TRBJ2-1,TRBV18,.,once,TGTGCCAGCTCACCAGACAGTCCCCCCTACAATGAGCAGTTCTTC,CASSPDSPPYNEQFF
TRBJ2-2,TRBV11-2,TRBD1,.,TGTGCCAGTGGGACAGGGGGGAACACCGGGGAGCTGTTTTTT,CASGTGGNTGELFF
TRBJ2-1,TRBV19,TRBD2,once,TGTGCCAGTAGTATCGGAGCGGGACGCCGGGTTTCCAATGAGCAGTTCTTC,CASSIGAGRRVSNEQFF
TRBJ2-1,TRBV7-3,.,.,TGTGCCAGCAGCCGGGATTCAGGGTCGTCCTCCTACAATGAGCAGTTCTTC,CASSRDSGSSSYNEQFF
TRBJ2-3,TRBV30,TRBD2,.,TGTGCCTGGATCCGCCTAGCGGTTAGCACAGATACGCAGTATTTT,CAWIRLAVSTDTQYF